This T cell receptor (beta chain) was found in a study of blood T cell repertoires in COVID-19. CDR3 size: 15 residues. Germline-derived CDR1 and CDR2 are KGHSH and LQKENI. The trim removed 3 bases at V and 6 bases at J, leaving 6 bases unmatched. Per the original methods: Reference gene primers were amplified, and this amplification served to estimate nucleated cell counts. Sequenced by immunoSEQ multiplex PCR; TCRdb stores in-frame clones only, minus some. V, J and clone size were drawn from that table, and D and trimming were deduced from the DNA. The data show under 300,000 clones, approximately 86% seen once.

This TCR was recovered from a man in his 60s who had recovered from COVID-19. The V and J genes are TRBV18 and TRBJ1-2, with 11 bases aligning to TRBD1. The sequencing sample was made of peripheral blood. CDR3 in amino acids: CASSPYRDRGNGYTF. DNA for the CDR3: TGTGCCAGCTCACCCTACCGGGACAGGGGGAATGGCTACACCTTC.